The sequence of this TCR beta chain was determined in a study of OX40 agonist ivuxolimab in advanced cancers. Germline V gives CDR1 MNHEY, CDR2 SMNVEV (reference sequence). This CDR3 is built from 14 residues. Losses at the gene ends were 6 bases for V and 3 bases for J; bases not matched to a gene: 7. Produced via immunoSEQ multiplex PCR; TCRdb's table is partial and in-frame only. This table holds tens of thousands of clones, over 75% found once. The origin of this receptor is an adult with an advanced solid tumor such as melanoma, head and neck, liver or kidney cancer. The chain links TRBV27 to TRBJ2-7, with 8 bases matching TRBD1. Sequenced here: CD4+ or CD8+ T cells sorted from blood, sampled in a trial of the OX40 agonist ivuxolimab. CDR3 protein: CASRRSGTGYEQYF. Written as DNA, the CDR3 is TGTGCCAGCAGGCGATCCGGGACAGGCTACGAGCAGTACTTC.